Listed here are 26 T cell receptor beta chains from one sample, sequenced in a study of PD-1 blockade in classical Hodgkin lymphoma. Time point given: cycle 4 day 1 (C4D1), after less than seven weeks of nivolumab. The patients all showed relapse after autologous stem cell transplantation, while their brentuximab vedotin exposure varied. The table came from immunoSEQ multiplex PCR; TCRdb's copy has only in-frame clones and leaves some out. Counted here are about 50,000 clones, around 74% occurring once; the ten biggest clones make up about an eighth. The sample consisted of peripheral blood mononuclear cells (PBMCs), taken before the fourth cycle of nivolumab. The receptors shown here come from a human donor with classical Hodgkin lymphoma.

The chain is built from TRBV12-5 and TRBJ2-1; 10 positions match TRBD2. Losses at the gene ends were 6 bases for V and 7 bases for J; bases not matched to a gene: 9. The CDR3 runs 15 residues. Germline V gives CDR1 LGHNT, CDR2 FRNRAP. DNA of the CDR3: TGTGCTAGTGGCCCTTCTAGCGGGAGCTTGAATGAGCAGTTCTTC. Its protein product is CASGPSSGSLNEQFF.

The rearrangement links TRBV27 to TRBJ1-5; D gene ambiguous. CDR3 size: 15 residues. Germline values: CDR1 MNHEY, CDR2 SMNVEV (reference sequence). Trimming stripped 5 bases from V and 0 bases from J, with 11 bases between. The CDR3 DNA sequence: TGTGCCAGCAGTCCCTTAGAACTTAGCAATCAGCCCCAGCATTTT. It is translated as CASSPLELSNQPQHF.

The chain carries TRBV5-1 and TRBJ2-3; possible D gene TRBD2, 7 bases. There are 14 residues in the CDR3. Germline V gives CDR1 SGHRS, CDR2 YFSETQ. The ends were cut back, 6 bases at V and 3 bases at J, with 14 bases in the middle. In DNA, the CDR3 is TGCGCCAGCACCGGGGGGCAGGGAACAGATACGCAGTATTTT. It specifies CASTGGQGTDTQYF.

CDR3: CASSYSGLSSYEQYF. The CDR3 DNA is TGTGCCAGCAGTTACAGTGGATTAAGCTCCTACGAGCAGTACTTC. The chain uses TRBV6-5 and TRBJ2-7; the D is unclear. CDR1 is MNHEY, CDR2 SVGAGI, per germline. The CDR3 loop spans 15 amino acids. Between the trimmed V and J ends, which lost 2 bases and 0 bases, there was a span of 11 bases.

The CDR3 DNA reads as TGTGCCAGCAGTTCCTCGACAGGGGAGGCGGTCGAGCAGTACTTC. Translated: CASSSSTGEAVEQYF. The chain links TRBV28 to TRBJ2-7; 8 positions match TRBD1. CDR1 and CDR2 from the germline V gene are MDHEN and SYDVKM. With 4 bases clipped from V and 6 bases from J, the junction kept 11 bases outside the gene matches. The CDR3 sequence is 15 residues long. The full variable domain, in which reference TRBV28 and TRBJ2-7 provide the parts outside the CDR3, is DVKVTQSSRYLVKRTGEKVFLECVQDMDHENMFWYRQDPGLGLRLIYFSYDVKMKEKGDIPEGYSVSREKKERFSLILESASTNQTSMYLCASSSSTGEAVEQYFGPGTRLTVT.

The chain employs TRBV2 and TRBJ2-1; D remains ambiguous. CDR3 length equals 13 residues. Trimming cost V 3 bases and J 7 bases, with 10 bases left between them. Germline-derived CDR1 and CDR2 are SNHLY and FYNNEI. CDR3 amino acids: CASSEGPLNEQFF. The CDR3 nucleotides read TGTGCCAGCAGTGAGGGTCCTCTAAATGAGCAGTTCTTC.

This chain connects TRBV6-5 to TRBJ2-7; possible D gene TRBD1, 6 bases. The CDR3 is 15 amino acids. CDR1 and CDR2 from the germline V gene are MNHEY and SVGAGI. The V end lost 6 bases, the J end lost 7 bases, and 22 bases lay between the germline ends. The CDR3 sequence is CASRPPIGGGTEQYF. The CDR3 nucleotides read TGTGCCAGCAGACCCCCTATTGGGGGCGGAACGGAGCAGTACTTC.

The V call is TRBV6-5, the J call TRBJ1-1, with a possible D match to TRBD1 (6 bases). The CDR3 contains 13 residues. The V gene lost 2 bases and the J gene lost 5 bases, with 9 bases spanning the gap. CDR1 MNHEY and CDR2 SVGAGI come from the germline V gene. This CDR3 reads CASSYKGGTEAFF. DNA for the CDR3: TGTGCCAGCAGTTACAAAGGGGGTACTGAAGCTTTCTTT.

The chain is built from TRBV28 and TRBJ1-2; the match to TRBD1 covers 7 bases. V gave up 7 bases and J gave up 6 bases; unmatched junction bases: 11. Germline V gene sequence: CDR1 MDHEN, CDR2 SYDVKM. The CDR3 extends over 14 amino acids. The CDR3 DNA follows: TGTGCCAGCAACCTACTATACAGGGGTAATGGCTACACCTTC. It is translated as CASNLLYRGNGYTF.

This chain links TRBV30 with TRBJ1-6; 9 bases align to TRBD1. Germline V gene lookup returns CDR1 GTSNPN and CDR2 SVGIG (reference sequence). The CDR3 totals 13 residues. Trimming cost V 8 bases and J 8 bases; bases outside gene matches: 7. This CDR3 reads CAGYRGPDSPLHF. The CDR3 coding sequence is TGTGCCGGGTACAGGGGGCCGGATTCACCCCTCCACTTT.

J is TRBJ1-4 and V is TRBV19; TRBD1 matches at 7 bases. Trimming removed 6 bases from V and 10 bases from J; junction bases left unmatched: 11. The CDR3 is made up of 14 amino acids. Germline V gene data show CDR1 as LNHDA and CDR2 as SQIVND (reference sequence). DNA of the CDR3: TGTGCCAGTAGCGACAGGGCCCTGACCGGAAAACTGTTTTTT. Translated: CASSDRALTGKLFF.

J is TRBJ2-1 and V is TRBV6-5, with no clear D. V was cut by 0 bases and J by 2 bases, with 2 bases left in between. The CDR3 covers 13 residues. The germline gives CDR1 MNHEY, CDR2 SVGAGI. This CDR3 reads CASSYSPYNEQFF. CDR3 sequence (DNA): TGTGCCAGCAGTTACTCCCCCTACAATGAGCAGTTCTTC.

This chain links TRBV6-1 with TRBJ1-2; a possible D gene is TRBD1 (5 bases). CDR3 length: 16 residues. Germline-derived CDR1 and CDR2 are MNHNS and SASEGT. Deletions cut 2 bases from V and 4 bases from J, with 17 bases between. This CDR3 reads CASSEIGGALGYGYTF. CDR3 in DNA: TGTGCCAGCAGTGAAATAGGAGGGGCTCTGGGCTATGGCTACACCTTC.

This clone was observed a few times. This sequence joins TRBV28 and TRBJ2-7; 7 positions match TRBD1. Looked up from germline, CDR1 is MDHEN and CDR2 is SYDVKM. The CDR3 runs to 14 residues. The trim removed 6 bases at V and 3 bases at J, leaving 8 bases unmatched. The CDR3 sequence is CASRANRGLYEQYF. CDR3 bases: TGTGCCAGCAGAGCAAACAGGGGTCTCTACGAGCAGTACTTC. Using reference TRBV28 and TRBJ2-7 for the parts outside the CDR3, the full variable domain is DVKVTQSSRYLVKRTGEKVFLECVQDMDHENMFWYRQDPGLGLRLIYFSYDVKMKEKGDIPEGYSVSREKKERFSLILESASTNQTSMYLCASRANRGLYEQYFGPGTRLTVT.

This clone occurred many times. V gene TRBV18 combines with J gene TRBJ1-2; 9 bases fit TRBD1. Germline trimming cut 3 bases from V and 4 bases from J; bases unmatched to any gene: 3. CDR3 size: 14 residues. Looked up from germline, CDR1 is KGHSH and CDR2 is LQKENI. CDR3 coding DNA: TGTGCCAGCTCACCCGGGACAGGGCTCTATGGCTACACCTTC. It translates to CASSPGTGLYGYTF.

CDR3 DNA: TGTGCCAGCAGTACCAGGGACAGGGGAGGCAATCAGCCCCAGCATTTT. Amino acids: CASSTRDRGGNQPQHF. This sequence joins TRBV28 and TRBJ1-5; 10 bases align to TRBD1. Germline V gives CDR1 MDHEN, CDR2 SYDVKM. With 5 bases clipped from V and 2 bases from J, the junction kept 6 bases outside the gene matches. The length of the CDR3 is 16 residues.

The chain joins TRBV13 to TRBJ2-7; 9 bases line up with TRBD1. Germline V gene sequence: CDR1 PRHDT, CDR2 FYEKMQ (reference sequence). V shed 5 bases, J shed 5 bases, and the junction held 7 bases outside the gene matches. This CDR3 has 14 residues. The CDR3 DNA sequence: TGTGCCAGCAGCCACCGGGACAGGGTGGACGAGCAGTACTTC. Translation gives CASSHRDRVDEQYF.

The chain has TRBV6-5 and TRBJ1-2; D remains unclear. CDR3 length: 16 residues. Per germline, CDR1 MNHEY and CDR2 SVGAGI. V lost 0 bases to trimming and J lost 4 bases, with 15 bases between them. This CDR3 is CASSYSPQVGGYGYTF. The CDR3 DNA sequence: TGTGCCAGCAGTTACTCACCCCAAGTAGGTGGCTATGGCTACACCTTC.

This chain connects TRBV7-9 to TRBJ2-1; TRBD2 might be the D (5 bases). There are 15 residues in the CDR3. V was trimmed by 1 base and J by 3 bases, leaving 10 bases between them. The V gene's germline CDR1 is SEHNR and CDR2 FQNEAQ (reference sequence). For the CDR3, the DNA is TGTGCCAGCAGCTTAGTTAGCGCGAGCTACAATGAGCAGTTCTTC. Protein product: CASSLVSASYNEQFF.

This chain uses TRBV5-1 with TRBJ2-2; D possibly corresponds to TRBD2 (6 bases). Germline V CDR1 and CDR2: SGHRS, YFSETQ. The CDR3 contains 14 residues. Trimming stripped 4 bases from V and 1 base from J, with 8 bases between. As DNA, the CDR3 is TGCGCCAGCAGCCCCGGGGGGAACACCGGGGAGCTGTTTTTT. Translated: CASSPGGNTGELFF.

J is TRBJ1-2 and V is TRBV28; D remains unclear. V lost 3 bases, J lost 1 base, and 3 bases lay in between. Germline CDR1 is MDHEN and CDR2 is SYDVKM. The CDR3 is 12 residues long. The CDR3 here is CASSFLNYGYTF. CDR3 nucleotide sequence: TGTGCCAGCAGTTTTCTTAACTATGGCTACACCTTC.

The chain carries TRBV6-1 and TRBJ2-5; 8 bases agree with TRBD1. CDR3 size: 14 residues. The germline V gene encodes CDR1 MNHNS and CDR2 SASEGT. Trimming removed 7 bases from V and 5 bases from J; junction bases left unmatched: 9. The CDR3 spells CASTEGQAHETQYF. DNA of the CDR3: TGTGCCAGCACTGAGGGACAGGCTCACGAGACCCAGTACTTC.

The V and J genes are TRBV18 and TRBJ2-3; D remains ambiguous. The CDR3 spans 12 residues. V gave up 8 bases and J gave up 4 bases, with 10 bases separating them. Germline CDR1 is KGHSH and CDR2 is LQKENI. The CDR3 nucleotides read TGTGCCAGCGGGCTGCGCCCAGATACGCAGTATTTT. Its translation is CASGLRPDTQYF.

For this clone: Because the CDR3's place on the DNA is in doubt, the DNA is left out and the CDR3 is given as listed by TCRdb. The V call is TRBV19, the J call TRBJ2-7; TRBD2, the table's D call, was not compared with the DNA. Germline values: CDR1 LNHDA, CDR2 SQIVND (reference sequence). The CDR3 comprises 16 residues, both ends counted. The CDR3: CASSIAGTLGTVEQYF.

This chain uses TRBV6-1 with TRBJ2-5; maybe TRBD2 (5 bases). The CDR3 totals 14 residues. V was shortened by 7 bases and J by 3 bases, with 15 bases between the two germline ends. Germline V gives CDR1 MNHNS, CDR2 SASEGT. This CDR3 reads CASTGSRGKETQYF. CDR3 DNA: TGTGCCAGCACGGGCAGTCGGGGTAAAGAGACCCAGTACTTC.

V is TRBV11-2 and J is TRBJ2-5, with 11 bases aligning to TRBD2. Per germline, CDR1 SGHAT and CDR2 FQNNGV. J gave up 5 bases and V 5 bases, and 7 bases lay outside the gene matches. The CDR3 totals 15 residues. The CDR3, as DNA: TGTGCCAGCAGCACACTAGCGGGAGTGGGGGAGACCCAGTACTTC. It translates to CASSTLAGVGETQYF.